This TCR beta chain was documented in a study of early T cells in non-severe SARS-CoV-2 infection. About the study: The authors sequenced bulk RNA from unsorted whole blood, leaving chains unpaired.

This CDR3 region has 17 residues. The V gene's germline CDR1 is SGHRS and CDR2 YFSETQ. The V end lost 1 base, the J end lost 1 base, and 15 bases lay between the germline ends. As regards this clonotype: The antigen remains unidentified.

General study results and limits: Matches to VDJdb favored anti-spike CD8 responses and missed private and CD4 specificities.

Individual cDNA molecules were tagged with unique molecular identifiers. Each CDR3 protein is one row after TCRdb ran MiXCR on the 5' RACE reads. The sample includes some 75,000 distinct CDR3 sequences, approximately 13% of them seen just once. The clonotype was recovered from an adult who was a healthcare worker with PCR-confirmed SARS-CoV-2 infection or an uninfected control (not recorded which). Material: whole blood. The chain links TRBV5-1 to TRBJ2-1, with D perhaps matching TRBD1 (5 bases). CDR3 amino acids: CASSLFFGRASYNEQFF. The CDR3 nucleotides are TGCGCCAGCAGCTTGTTTTTCGGCAGGGCGTCCTACAATGAGCAGTTCTTC.